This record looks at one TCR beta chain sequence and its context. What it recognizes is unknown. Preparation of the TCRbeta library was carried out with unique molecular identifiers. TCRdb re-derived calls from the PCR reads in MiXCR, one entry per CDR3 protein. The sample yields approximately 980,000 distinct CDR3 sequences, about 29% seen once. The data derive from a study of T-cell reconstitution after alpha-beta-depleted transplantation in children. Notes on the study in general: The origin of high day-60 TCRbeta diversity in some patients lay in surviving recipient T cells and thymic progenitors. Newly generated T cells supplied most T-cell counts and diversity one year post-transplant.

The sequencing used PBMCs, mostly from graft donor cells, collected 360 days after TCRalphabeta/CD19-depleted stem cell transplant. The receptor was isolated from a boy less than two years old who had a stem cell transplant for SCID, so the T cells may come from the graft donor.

Written as DNA, the CDR3 is TGTGCCAGCAGTTACATGTCAGACTACACAGATACGCAGTATTTT. Translation gives CASSYMSDYTDTQYF. The gene calls are TRBV6-5 and TRBJ2-3, with a weak D call TRBD2 (5 bases). This CDR3 contains 15 residues. Germline values: CDR1 MNHEY, CDR2 SVGAGI. V shed 2 bases and J shed 2 bases, with 11 bases lying between them.